This T cell receptor beta chain was profiled in a study of blood T cell repertoires in COVID-19. About the research overall: The samples span acute and convalescent COVID-19 from the United States, Italy and Spain.

Method: immunoSEQ multiplex PCR; TCRdb's copy keeps in-frame clones and lacks some. The sample gives 150,000 to 200,000 clones, around nine tenths of which show up once; 10% is in the top ten. This clone was seen only once. The source material was peripheral blood. The sequence came from a woman in her 70s with COVID-19, enrolled during active disease.

This CDR3 reads CASSLYRGPSGANVLTF. DNA for the CDR3: TGTGCCAGCAGCTTATACAGGGGGCCCTCTGGGGCCAACGTCCTGACTTTC. The rearrangement joins TRBV7-2 to TRBJ2-6; 9 bases align to TRBD1. The V gene end was trimmed by 2 bases and the J gene end by 0 bases; junction bases not matched to a gene: 2. Looked up from germline, CDR1 is SGHTA and CDR2 is FQGNSA. This CDR3 region has 17 residues.